These 28 T cell receptor beta chains came from one sample sequenced in a study of T cell repertoires in cytomegalovirus infection (dated by TCRdb to the late 2010s). The instrument was an Illumina HiSeq 1500. TCRdb redid the processing of the public reads, applying fastp at Q25 and MiXCR, and retained in-frame beta chains. Each CDR3 protein appears once, grouped with its most common genes and DNA. The sample table contains some 400,000 distinct CDR3 sequences; only one count was recorded for 25% to 40% of them. Of the sample, roughly 15% is held by the ten largest clones. The sample taken for sequencing was PBMCs. The source is a human donor in good health (CMV status not recorded). Some clones in this sample may be carry-over from other donors' samples.

This clonotype was counted a few times. The V call is TRBV4-3, the J call TRBJ2-1; 8 bases fit TRBD1. J lost 8 bases, V lost 1 base, and 7 bases had no gene match. There are 15 residues in the CDR3. Germline V gene lookup returns CDR1 LGHNA and CDR2 YSLEER. The CDR3 loop reads CASSQGGQVFDEQFF. As DNA, the CDR3 is TGCGCCAGCAGCCAAGGGGGACAGGTTTTCGATGAGCAGTTCTTC.

This chain uses TRBV5-1 with TRBJ2-3; 11 positions agree with TRBD2. The CDR3 is 17 amino acids. V gave up 0 bases and J gave up 6 bases; unmatched junction bases: 9. The V gene's germline CDR1 is SGHRS and CDR2 YFSETQ. The CDR3 is CASSLAGLAGPRDTQYF. In nucleotides, the CDR3 is TGCGCCAGCAGCTTGGCCGGACTAGCGGGCCCCCGGGATACGCAGTATTTT.

Only a few counts were recorded for this clonotype. This chain uses TRBV11-2 with TRBJ2-1, with 9 bases lining up with TRBD2. Germline CDR1 SGHAT, CDR2 FQNNGV. CDR3 size: 15 residues. Losses at the gene ends were 0 bases for V and 8 bases for J; bases not matched to a gene: 5. Written as DNA, the CDR3 is TGTGCCAGCAGCTTAGAGCGCGGGGGGGGCTATGAGCAGTTCTTC. This sequence encodes CASSLERGGGYEQFF.

This clonotype has a count of ten or more. The rearrangement links TRBV7-9 to TRBJ2-3, with D possibly TRBD1 on 6 matching bases. The CDR3 has 13 residues. Trimming removed 1 base at V and 10 bases at J, with 12 bases between. Germline CDR1 is SEHNR and CDR2 is FQNEAQ (reference sequence). CDR3 in amino acids: CASSLDSGAAQYF. The CDR3 coding sequence is TGTGCCAGCAGCTTAGATTCAGGGGCGGCGCAGTATTTT.

The chain couples TRBV4-1 to TRBJ2-3; tentative D call: TRBD1 (6 bases). The CDR3 consists of 17 residues. Trimming left V 7 bases short and J 0 bases short, with 20 bases between. Germline CDR1 is MGHRA and CDR2 is YSYEKL. The chain's CDR3 is CASIGLDSAKSTDTQYF. As DNA, the CDR3 is TGCGCCAGCATCGGACTGGACAGTGCCAAAAGCACAGATACGCAGTATTTT.

This chain joins TRBV3-1 and TRBJ2-6; 10 positions agree with TRBD1. Trimming removed 4 bases from V and 3 bases from J; junction bases left unmatched: 9. Germline lookup yields CDR1 LGHDT and CDR2 YNNKEL (reference sequence). This CDR3 region has 18 residues. CDR3 sequence (DNA): TGTGCCAGCAGCCGCTCACGACAGGGGGCGAGTGGGGCCAACGTCCTGACTTTC. Amino acid sequence: CASSRSRQGASGANVLTF.

This clonotype was observed a few times. The chain uses TRBV4-3 and TRBJ2-7, with D possibly matching TRBD2 (5 bases). The V gene's germline CDR1 is LGHNA and CDR2 YSLEER. V shed 0 bases and J shed 2 bases, with 8 bases lying between them. The CDR3 has 14 residues. CDR3 in DNA: TGCGCCAGCAGCCAAGAACCCGGGACCTACGAGCAGTACTTC. Amino acids: CASSQEPGTYEQYF.

This clonotype was detected ten times or more. This chain links TRBV7-2 with TRBJ2-7; 7 bases fit TRBD2. The V gene's germline CDR1 is SGHTA and CDR2 FQGNSA. This CDR3 spans 17 amino acids. The V segment lost 0 bases and the J segment 0 bases; nucleotides outside the gene matches: 8. As DNA, the CDR3 is TGTGCCAGCAGCTTAGCGGGCAGCGGGGCGAACTCCTACGAGCAGTACTTC. Amino acids: CASSLAGSGANSYEQYF.

Comments on this clonotype: A much larger clone differs by one base, so this may be a read error. V gene TRBV6-6 combines with J gene TRBJ2-5; D could derive from TRBD1 or TRBD2 (6 bases each). The CDR3 runs to 15 residues. V was trimmed by 2 bases and J by 3 bases, leaving 13 bases between them. Per the germline V gene, CDR1 is MNHNY and CDR2 is SVGAGI (reference sequence). CDR3 residues: CASSYGLGGEETQYF. In DNA, the CDR3 is TGTGCCAGCAGTTACGGGCTGGGGGGCGAAGAGACCCAGTACTTC.

Many counts were recorded for this clonotype. This sequence joins TRBV12-5 and TRBJ2-1, with D unresolved. CDR1 LGHNT and CDR2 FRNRAP come from the germline V gene. The CDR3 sequence is 14 residues long. Trimming cost V 5 bases and J 9 bases, with 17 bases left between them. Here the CDR3 reads CASGLGSRAGEQFF. CDR3 sequence (DNA): TGTGCTAGTGGTCTCGGGTCACGAGCCGGTGAGCAGTTCTTC.

This clonotype has ten or more counts. This chain uses TRBV7-2 with TRBJ2-1; unclear D gene. V lost 4 bases, J lost 6 bases, and 7 bases lay in between. The CDR3 spans 12 residues. Germline-derived CDR1 and CDR2 are SGHTA and FQGNSA. The CDR3 sequence: CASSSLVNEQFF. The CDR3 nucleotides are TGTGCCAGCAGCTCCCTAGTCAATGAGCAGTTCTTC. Supplemented by reference TRBV7-2 and TRBJ2-1, the full variable domain reads GAGVSQSPSNKVTEKGKDVELRCDPISGHTALYWYRQSLGQGLEFLIYFQGNSAPDKSGLPSDRFSAERTGGSVSTLTIQRTQQEDSAVYLCASSSLVNEQFFGPGTRLTVL.

The sample holds many counts of this clonotype. The chain couples TRBV7-8 to TRBJ1-5; TRBD1 matches at 9 bases. Germline V gene data show CDR1 as SGHVS and CDR2 as FQNEAQ. The V and J ends lost 5 bases and 3 bases, in that order; junction bases with no gene match: 5. The CDR3 length is 15 residues. The CDR3 DNA reads as TGTGCCAGCAGCCCCCGGGACAGGGTCAATCAGCCCCAGCATTTT. This gives the protein CASSPRDRVNQPQHF.

This clonotype was counted ten times or more. The chain recombines TRBV7-8 with TRBJ2-7; D ambiguous. Trimming cost V 4 bases and J 3 bases, with 7 bases left between them. CDR3 length equals 12 residues. The germline V gene has CDR1 SGHVS and CDR2 FQNEAQ. The CDR3 region has the DNA TGTGCCAGCAGCTCCCAGAACTACGAGCAGTACTTC. Its translation is CASSSQNYEQYF.

This rearrangement joins TRBV5-6 to TRBJ1-1; D not certain. Trimming cost V 0 bases and J 5 bases, with 11 bases left between them. CDR3 size: 14 residues. The V gene's germline CDR1 is SGHDT and CDR2 YYEEEE. The CDR3 DNA reads TGTGCCAGCAGCTTGGTAGGTTGGGAGACTGAAGCTTTCTTT. It is translated as CASSLVGWETEAFF.

The rearrangement joins TRBV5-1 to TRBJ2-1, with 9 positions matching TRBD1. The CDR3 totals 19 residues. The germline gives CDR1 SGHRS, CDR2 YFSETQ. V gave up 4 bases and J gave up 0 bases; unmatched junction bases: 14. The CDR3, as DNA: TGCGCCAGCAGCATTCAACAGGGGGCTCTGGGGAGCTCCTACAATGAGCAGTTCTTC. It is translated as CASSIQQGALGSSYNEQFF.

This clonotype was detected a few times. The V call is TRBV19, the J call TRBJ1-1; the D gene is possibly TRBD1 (6 bases). This CDR3 has 15 amino acids. Germline V lookup: CDR1 LNHDA, CDR2 SQIVND (reference sequence). The germline V and J ends were trimmed by 7 bases and 1 base, with 16 bases remaining between them. The CDR3 coding sequence is TGTGCCAGTACCCAAGGGGGGATAGGGAACACTGAAGCTTTCTTT. It specifies CASTQGGIGNTEAFF.

The chain uses TRBV11-2 and TRBJ2-1; 15 nucleotides agree with TRBD2. The CDR3 covers 19 residues. Germline loops: CDR1 SGHAT, CDR2 FQNNGV. Trimming at V came to 5 bases and at J to 3 bases, leaving 11 bases not matched to a gene. CDR3 sequence: CASSLMRTSGGAHYNEQFF. The CDR3 DNA sequence: TGTGCCAGCAGCCTAATGAGGACTAGCGGGGGGGCGCACTACAATGAGCAGTTCTTC.

The chain has TRBV7-2 and TRBJ1-4; no firm D call. V lost 6 bases and J 0 bases, leaving 11 bases between the germline ends. CDR1 and CDR2 (germline): SGHTA, FQGNSA. The CDR3 is 15 amino acids. The CDR3: CASRFGPTTNEKLFF. The DNA of the CDR3 is TGTGCCAGCAGGTTCGGACCAACAACTAATGAAAAACTGTTTTTT.

This clonotype was recorded many times. The CDR3 nucleotides read TGTGCCAGCAGCTTAGCGTACATCGGGGCAGGGAGATTTACAGAGACCCAGTACTTC. Amino acids: CASSLAYIGAGRFTETQYF. This chain links TRBV7-2 with TRBJ2-5; TRBD1 or TRBD2 may be the D gene (5 bases each). The V gene lost 0 bases and the J gene lost 4 bases, with 24 bases spanning the gap. Germline loops: CDR1 SGHTA, CDR2 FQGNSA. The CDR3 has 19 amino acids.

The rearrangement uses TRBV7-9 and TRBJ2-5; TRBD1 or TRBD2 may be the D gene (5 bases each). The CDR3 covers 14 residues. Germline-derived CDR1 and CDR2 are SEHNR and FQNEAQ (reference sequence). The ends were cut back, 6 bases at V and 7 bases at J, with 18 bases in the middle. The CDR3 DNA reads TGTGCCAGCAGACCATACTCCGGGACGGGGACCCAGTACTTC. This codes for CASRPYSGTGTQYF. Full variable domain (remainder filled in from reference TRBV7-9 and TRBJ2-5): DTGVSQNPRHKITKRGQNVTFRCDPISEHNRLYWYRQTLGQGPEFLTYFQNEAQLEKSRLLSDRFSAERPKGSFSTLEIQRTEQGDSAMYLCASRPYSGTGTQYFGPGTRLLVL.

As for this clonotype: An end of the junction differs from the germline gene, which may be a read error. This chain joins TRBV12-3 or TRBV12-4 and TRBJ2-2, with 7 bases lining up with TRBD2. The CDR3 runs 14 residues. This chain's CDR3 is CASGGGGNTGEMFF. CDR3 sequence (DNA): TGTGCCAGCGGGGGGGGAGGGAACACCGGGGAGATGTTTTTT.

The chain has TRBV19 and TRBJ1-1; TRBD1 might be the D (6 bases). Between the trimmed V and J ends, which lost 6 bases and 7 bases, there was a span of 12 bases. This CDR3 is 12 amino acids long. Germline CDR1 reads LNHDA; CDR2 reads SQIVND (reference sequence). CDR3: CASRTGYGEAFF. The CDR3 coding sequence is TGTGCCAGTAGAACAGGGTATGGTGAAGCTTTCTTT.

V and J are TRBV28 and TRBJ2-7; 9 nucleotides match TRBD1. Per the germline V gene, CDR1 is MDHEN and CDR2 is SYDVKM. V lost 9 bases to trimming and J lost 3 bases; unmatched junction nucleotides: 3. There are 12 residues in the CDR3. The CDR3 nucleotides read TGTGCCAGTGGGACAGGGAACTACGAGCAGTACTTC. Amino acids: CASGTGNYEQYF.

The rearrangement links TRBV6-2 or TRBV6-3 to TRBJ2-2; D ambiguous. Germline V lookup: CDR1 MNHEY, CDR2 SVGEGT. V gave up 0 bases and J gave up 8 bases, with 7 bases separating them. The CDR3 length is 13 residues. CDR3 amino acids: CASSYSAFGELFF. CDR3 in DNA: TGTGCCAGCAGTTACTCGGCATTTGGGGAGCTGTTTTTT.

The chain is built from TRBV5-5 and TRBJ2-2; the D is unclear. V was shortened by 3 bases and J by 1 base, with 4 bases between the two germline ends. Per germline, CDR1 SGHKS and CDR2 YYEKEE (reference sequence). This CDR3 contains 13 residues. In DNA form, the CDR3 reads TGTGCCAGCAGCTGGCGGAACACCGGGGAGCTGTTTTTT. Encoded protein: CASSWRNTGELFF.

The chain combines TRBV29-1 with TRBJ2-1; 7 bases map to TRBD2. The CDR3 has 16 residues. Germline CDR1 is SQVTM and CDR2 is ANQGSEA. Unmatched junction bases numbered 10, after V lost 3 bases and J lost 2 bases. The CDR3 DNA sequence: TGCAGCGTTGAGGGGGGGAGGGGTCTCGCCTACAATGAGCAGTTCTTC. As protein: CSVEGGRGLAYNEQFF.

Only one count was recorded for this clonotype. This chain links TRBV28 with TRBJ2-7; 8 nucleotides match TRBD1. The CDR3 has 15 residues. Trimming cost V 4 bases and J 2 bases; bases outside gene matches: 7. The germline V gene has CDR1 MDHEN and CDR2 SYDVKM. As DNA, the CDR3 is TGTGCCAGCAGTTCCCCGGACAGGGTAACCTACGAGCAGTACTTC. Translating gives CASSSPDRVTYEQYF. Variable domain in full (rest from reference TRBV28 and TRBJ2-7): DVKVTQSSRYLVKRTGEKVFLECVQDMDHENMFWYRQDPGLGLRLIYFSYDVKMKEKGDIPEGYSVSREKKERFSLILESASTNQTSMYLCASSSPDRVTYEQYFGPGTRLTVT.

This sequence joins TRBV15 and TRBJ2-7; D may be TRBD2 (6 bases). V gave up 5 bases and J gave up 0 bases, with 8 bases separating them. This CDR3 is built from 13 residues. CDR1 is LNHNV, CDR2 YYDKDF, per germline (reference sequence). CDR3 protein: CATSRESSYEQYF. DNA of the CDR3: TGTGCCACCAGCCGGGAGAGCTCCTACGAGCAGTACTTC. Combining the CDR3 with reference TRBV15 and TRBJ2-7 gives the whole variable domain DAMVIQNPRYQVTQFGKPVTLSCSQTLNHNVMYWYQQKSSQAPKLLFHYYDKDFNNEADTPDNFQSRRPNTSFCFLDIRSPGLGDTAMYLCATSRESSYEQYFGPGTRLTVT.